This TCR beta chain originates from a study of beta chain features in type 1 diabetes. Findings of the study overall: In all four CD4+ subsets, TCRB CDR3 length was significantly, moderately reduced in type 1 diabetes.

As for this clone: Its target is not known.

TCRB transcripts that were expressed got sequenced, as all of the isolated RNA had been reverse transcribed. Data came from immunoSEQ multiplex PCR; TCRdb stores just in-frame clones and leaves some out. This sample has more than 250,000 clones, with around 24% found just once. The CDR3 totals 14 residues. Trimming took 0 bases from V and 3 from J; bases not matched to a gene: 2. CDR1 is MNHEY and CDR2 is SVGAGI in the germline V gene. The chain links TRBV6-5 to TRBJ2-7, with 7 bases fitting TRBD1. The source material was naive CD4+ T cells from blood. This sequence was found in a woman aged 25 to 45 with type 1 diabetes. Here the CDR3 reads CASSYSTGYYEQYF. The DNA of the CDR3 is TGTGCCAGCAGTTACTCGACAGGGTACTACGAGCAGTACTTC.